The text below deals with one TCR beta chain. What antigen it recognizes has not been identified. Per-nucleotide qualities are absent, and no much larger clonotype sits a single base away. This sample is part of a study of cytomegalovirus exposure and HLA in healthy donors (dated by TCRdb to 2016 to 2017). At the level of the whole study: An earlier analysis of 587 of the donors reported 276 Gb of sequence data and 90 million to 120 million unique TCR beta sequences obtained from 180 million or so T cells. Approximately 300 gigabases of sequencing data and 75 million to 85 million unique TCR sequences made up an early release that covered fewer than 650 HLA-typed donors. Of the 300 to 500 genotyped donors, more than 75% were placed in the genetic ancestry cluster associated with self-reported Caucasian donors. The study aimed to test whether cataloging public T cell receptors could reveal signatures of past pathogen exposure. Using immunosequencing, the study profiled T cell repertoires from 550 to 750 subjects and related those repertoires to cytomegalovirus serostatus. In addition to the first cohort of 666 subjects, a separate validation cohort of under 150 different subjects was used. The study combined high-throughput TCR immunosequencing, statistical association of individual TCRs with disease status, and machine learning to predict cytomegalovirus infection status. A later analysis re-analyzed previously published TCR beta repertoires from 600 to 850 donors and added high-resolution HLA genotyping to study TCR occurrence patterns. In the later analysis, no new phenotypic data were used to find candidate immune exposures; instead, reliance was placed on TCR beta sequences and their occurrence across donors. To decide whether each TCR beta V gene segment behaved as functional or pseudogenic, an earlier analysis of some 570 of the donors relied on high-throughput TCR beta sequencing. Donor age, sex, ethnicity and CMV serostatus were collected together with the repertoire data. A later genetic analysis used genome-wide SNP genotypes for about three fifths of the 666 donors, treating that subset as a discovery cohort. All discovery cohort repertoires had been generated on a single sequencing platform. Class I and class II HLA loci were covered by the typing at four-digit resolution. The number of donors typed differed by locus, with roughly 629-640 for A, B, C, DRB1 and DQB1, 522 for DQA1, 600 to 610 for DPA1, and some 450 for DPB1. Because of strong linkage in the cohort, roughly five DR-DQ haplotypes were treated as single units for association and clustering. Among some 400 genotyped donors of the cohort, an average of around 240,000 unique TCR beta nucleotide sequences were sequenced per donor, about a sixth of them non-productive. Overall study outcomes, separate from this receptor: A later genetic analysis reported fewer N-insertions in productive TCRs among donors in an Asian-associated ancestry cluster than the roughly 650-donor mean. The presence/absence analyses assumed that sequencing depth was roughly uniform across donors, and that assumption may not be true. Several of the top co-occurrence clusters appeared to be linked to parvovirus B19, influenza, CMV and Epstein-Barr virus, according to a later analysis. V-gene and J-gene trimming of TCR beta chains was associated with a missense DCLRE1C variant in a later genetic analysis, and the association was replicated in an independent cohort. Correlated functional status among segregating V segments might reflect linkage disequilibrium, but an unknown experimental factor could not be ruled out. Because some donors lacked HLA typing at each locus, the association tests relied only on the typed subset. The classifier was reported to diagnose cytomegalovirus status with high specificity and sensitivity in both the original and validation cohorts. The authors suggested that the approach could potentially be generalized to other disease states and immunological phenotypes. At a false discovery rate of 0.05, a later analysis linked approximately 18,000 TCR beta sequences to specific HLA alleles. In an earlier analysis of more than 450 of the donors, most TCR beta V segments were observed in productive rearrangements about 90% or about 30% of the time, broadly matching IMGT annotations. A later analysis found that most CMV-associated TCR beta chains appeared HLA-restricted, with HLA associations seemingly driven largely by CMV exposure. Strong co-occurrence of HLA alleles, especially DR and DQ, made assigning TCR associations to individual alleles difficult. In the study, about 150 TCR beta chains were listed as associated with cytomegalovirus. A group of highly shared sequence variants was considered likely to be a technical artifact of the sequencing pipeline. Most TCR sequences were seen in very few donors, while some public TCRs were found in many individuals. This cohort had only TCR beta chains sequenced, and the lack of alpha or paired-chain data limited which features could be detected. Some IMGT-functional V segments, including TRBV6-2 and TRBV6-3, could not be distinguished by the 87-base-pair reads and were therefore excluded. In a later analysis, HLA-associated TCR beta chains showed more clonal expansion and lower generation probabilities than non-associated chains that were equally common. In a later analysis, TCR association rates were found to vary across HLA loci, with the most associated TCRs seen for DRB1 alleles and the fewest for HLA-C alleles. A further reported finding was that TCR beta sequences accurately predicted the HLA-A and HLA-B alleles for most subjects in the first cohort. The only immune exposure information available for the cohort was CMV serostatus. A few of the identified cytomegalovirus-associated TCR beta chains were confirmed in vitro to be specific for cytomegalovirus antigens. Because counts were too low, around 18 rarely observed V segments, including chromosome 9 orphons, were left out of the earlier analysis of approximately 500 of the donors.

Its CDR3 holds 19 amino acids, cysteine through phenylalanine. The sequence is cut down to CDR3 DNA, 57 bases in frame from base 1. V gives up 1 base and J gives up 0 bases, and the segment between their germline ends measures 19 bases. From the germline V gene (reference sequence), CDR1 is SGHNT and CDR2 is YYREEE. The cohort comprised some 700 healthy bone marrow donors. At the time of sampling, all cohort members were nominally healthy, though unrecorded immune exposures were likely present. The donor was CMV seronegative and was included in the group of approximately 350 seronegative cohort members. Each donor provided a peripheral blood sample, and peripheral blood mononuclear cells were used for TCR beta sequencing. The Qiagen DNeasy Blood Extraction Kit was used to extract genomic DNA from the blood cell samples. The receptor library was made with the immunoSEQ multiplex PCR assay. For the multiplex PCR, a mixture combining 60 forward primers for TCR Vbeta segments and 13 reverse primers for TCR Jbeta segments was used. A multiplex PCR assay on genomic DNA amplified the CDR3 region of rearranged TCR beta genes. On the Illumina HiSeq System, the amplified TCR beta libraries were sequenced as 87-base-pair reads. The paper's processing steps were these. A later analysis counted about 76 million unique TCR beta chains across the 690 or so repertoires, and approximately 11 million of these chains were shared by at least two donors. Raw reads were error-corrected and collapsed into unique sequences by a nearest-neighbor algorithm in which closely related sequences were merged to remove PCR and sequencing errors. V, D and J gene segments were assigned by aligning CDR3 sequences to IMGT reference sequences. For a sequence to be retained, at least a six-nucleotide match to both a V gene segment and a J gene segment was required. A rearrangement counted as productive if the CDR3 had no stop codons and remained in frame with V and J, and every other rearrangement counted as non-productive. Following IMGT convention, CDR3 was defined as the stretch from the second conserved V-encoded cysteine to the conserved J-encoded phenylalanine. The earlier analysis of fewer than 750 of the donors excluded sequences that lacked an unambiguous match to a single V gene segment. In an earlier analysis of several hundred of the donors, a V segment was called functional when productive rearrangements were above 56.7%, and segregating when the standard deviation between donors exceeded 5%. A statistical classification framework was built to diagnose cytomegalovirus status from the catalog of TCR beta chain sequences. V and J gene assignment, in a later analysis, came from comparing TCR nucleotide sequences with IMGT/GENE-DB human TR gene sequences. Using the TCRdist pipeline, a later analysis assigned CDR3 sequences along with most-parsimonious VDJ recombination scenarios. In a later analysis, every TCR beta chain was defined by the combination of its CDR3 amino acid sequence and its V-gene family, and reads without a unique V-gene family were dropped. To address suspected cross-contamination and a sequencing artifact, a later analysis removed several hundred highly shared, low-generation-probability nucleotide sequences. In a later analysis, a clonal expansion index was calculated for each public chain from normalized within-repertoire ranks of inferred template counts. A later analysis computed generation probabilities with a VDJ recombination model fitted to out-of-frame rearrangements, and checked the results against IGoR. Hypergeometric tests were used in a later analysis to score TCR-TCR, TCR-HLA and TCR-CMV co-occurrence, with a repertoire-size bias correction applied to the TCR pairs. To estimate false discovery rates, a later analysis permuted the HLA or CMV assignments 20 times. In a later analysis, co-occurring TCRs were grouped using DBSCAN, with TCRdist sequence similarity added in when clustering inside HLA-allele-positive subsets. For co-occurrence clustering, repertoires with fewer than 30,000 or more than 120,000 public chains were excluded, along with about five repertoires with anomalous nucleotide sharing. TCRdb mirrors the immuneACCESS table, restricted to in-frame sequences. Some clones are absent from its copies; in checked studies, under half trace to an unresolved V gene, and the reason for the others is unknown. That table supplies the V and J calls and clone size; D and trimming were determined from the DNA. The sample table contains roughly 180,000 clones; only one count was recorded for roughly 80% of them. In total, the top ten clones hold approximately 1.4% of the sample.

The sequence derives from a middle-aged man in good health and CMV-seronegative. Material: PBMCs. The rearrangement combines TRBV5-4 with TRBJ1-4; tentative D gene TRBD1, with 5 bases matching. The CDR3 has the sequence CASSLFGGWETATNEKLFF. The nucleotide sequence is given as TGTGCCAGCAGCTTGTTCGGGGGATGGGAGACGGCAACTAATGAAAAACTGTTTTTT.